This T cell receptor beta chain was obtained from a study of T cell repertoires in cytomegalovirus infection. Overall study: Peptides in the study included HLA-C-restricted and HLA-B-restricted CMV epitopes. General observations from the study: Of the TCR beta families, the public ones yielded a cumulative frequency that identified carriers of CMV plus the relevant HLA. Clonotypes of TCR beta that were HLA-C-restricted and CMV-specific dominated the ex vivo response.

Per the germline V gene, CDR1 is SSHAT and CDR2 is FNYEAQ (reference sequence). The CDR3 loop spans 15 amino acids. This clonotype has a count of ten or more. The antigen is not known. TCRdb analysed the reads with MiXCR anew, one entry per CDR3 protein. The table records some 920,000 distinct CDR3 sequences, approximately 31% of them present only once. The TCR originated in a human donor in good health (CMV status not recorded). Some clones in this sample may be carry-over from other donors' samples. The chain recombines TRBV7-7 with TRBJ2-5; the D gene could be TRBD1 or TRBD2 (5 bases each). The starting material was cultured CD8+ T cells from PBMCs, obtained from culture after CMV antigen stimulation. The CDR3 sequence: CAVRGRGTVQETQYF. For the CDR3, the DNA is TGTGCTGTTAGAGGTCGAGGGACCGTCCAAGAGACCCAGTACTTC. The whole variable domain, remainder taken from reference TRBV7-7 and TRBJ2-5, is GAGVSQSPRYKVTKRGQDVTLRCDPISSHATLYWYQQALGQGPEFLTYFNYEAQPDKSGLPSDRFSAERPEGSISTLTIQRTEQRDSAMYRCAVRGRGTVQETQYFGPGTRLLVL.